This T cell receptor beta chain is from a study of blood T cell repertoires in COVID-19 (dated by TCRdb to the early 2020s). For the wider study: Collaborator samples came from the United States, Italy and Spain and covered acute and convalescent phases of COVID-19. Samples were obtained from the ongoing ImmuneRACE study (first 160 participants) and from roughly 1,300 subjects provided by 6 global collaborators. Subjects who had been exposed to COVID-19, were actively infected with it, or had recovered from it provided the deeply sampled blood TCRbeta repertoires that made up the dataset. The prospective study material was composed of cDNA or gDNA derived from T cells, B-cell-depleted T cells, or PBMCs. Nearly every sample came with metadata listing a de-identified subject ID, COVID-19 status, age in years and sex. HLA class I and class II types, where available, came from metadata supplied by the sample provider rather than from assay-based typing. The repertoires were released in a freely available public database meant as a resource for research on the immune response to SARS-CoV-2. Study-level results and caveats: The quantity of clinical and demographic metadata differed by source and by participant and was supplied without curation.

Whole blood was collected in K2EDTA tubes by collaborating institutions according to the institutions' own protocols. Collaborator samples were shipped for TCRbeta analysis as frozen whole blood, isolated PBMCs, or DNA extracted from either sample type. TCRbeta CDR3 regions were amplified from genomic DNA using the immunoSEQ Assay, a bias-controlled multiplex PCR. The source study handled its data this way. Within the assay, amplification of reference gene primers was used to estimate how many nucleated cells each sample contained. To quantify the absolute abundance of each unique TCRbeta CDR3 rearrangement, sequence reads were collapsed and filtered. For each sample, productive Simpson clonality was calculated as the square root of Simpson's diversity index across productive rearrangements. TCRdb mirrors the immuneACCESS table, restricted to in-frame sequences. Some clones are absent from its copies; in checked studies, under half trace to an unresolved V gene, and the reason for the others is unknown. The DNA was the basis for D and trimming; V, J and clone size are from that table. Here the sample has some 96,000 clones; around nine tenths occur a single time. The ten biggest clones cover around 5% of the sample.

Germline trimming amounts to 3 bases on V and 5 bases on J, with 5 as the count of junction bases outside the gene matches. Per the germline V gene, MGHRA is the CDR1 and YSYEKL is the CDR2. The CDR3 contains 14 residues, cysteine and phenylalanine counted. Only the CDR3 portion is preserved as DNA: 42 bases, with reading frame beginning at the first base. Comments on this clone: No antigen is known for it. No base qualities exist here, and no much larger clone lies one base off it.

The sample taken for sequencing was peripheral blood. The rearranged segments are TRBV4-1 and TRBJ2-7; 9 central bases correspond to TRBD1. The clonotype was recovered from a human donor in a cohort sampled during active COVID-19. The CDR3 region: CASSQWDRVDEQYF. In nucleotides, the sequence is TGCGCCAGCAGCCAGTGGGACAGGGTAGACGAGCAGTACTTC.